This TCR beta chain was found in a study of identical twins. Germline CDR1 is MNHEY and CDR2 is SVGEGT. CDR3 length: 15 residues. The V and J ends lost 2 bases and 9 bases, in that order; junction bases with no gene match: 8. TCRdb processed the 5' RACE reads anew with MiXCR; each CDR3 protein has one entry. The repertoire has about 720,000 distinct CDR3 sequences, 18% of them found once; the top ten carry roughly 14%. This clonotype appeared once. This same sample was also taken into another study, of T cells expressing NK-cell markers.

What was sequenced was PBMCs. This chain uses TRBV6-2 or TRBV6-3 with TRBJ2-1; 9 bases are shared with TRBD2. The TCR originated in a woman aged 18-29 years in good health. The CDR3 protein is CASSYMGGRGSEQFF. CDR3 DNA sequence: TGTGCCAGCAGTTACATGGGCGGGAGGGGGAGTGAGCAGTTCTTC.